Given below is one T cell receptor (beta chain) in context. Its antigen is as yet unknown. This entry is derived from a study of blood T cells in healthy people across ages. For the study at large: Template switching recovered approximately one barcoded beta molecule for every two T cells.

Looked up from germline, CDR1 is LGHNA and CDR2 is YNFKEQ. Losses at the gene ends were 4 bases for V and 8 bases for J; bases not matched to a gene: 10. The CDR3 spans 17 residues. For the second PCR, which ran for about 6 to 11 cycles, a sample-barcoded 5' primer and a J-beta primer mix were used. TCRdb ran MiXCR on the 5' RACE reads and lists one entry per CDR3 protein. This sample has around 900,000 distinct CDR3 sequences, with 51% found just once. The study, taken as a whole, reports: It was not known whether donors were CMV positive (a possible confounder of expanded clonotype changes).

Every sample gave at least 5.5 micrograms of total RNA when it was extracted. J is TRBJ2-1 and V is TRBV4-2, with 14 bases identical to TRBD2. This TCR was sampled from a woman aged 55 to 70 in good health. Sequenced: blood. This CDR3 reads CASSPRAGTSGRDEQFF. The DNA of the CDR3 is TGTGCCAGCAGCCCAAGGGCCGGGACTAGCGGGAGAGATGAGCAGTTCTTC.